A selection of T cell receptor beta chains follows, all from one sample in a study of cytomegalovirus exposure and HLA in healthy donors. Clones were read by immunoSEQ multiplex PCR, and TCRdb kept only the in-frame ones, dropping some. The sample has roughly 50,000 clones; about nine tenths are singletons. The sequenced material came from PBMCs. Source of these receptors: a man younger than 30 in good health and CMV-seronegative. The conserved cysteine and the conserved F or W are not part of the CDR3 here. Fields, in order: D gene, J gene, V gene, CDR3 protein. D genes are given only for firm matches.

D gene: -
J gene: TRBJ1-1
V gene: TRBV7-3
CDR3 protein: ASSLYVTSEAF

D gene: TRBD2
J gene: TRBJ2-1
V gene: TRBV7-6
CDR3 protein: ASSTGLDNEQF

D gene: -
J gene: TRBJ1-5
V gene: TRBV9
CDR3 protein: ASSAEVGGTQH

D gene: TRBD2
J gene: TRBJ2-3
V gene: TRBV6-1
CDR3 protein: ASSGTGGGPDTQY

D gene: -
J gene: TRBJ1-1
V gene: TRBV14
CDR3 protein: ASSLTGRTEAF

D gene: -
J gene: TRBJ2-7
V gene: TRBV9
CDR3 protein: ASSPNLANEQY

D gene: -
J gene: TRBJ1-2
V gene: TRBV19
CDR3 protein: ASSGHGYGYT

D gene: TRBD2
J gene: TRBJ2-1
V gene: TRBV28
CDR3 protein: ASSSARGLAGVNEQF

D gene: TRBD2
J gene: TRBJ2-3
V gene: TRBV6-1
CDR3 protein: ASSGSGTWDTQY

D gene: -
J gene: TRBJ1-1
V gene: TRBV29-1
CDR3 protein: IGFDSRNTEAF

D gene: -
J gene: TRBJ2-2
V gene: TRBV18
CDR3 protein: ASSPMQGTGELF

D gene: TRBD1
J gene: TRBJ2-7
V gene: TRBV11-1
CDR3 protein: ASSQMTGLSYEQY

D gene: -
J gene: TRBJ2-3
V gene: TRBV11-3
CDR3 protein: ASSPRQMSLSTDTQY

D gene: -
J gene: TRBJ2-7
V gene: TRBV19
CDR3 protein: ASSGGPLWYEQY

D gene: TRBD2
J gene: TRBJ2-3
V gene: TRBV11-3
CDR3 protein: ASNPSGRAQDTQY

D gene: TRBD2
J gene: TRBJ2-5
V gene: TRBV5-1
CDR3 protein: ASSSFTGAGETQY

D gene: TRBD2
J gene: TRBJ2-1
V gene: TRBV4-2
CDR3 protein: ASSQLAGEGREQF

D gene: -
J gene: TRBJ2-7
V gene: TRBV11-2
CDR3 protein: ASSLVNSGYEQY

D gene: -
J gene: TRBJ1-5
V gene: TRBV7-9
CDR3 protein: ASSADSFFH

D gene: TRBD2
J gene: TRBJ2-1
V gene: TRBV10-3
CDR3 protein: AISESLGTSGSYEQF

D gene: -
J gene: TRBJ2-3
V gene: TRBV6-5
CDR3 protein: ASSSTLGLTDTQY

D gene: TRBD2
J gene: TRBJ2-3
V gene: TRBV5-1
CDR3 protein: ASSSRTSGNTDTQY

D gene: TRBD2
J gene: TRBJ2-5
V gene: TRBV5-1
CDR3 protein: ASSSGLAGVIETQY

D gene: -
J gene: TRBJ1-2
V gene: TRBV7-9
CDR3 protein: ASLGGEDGYT

D gene: TRBD1
J gene: TRBJ2-5
V gene: TRBV11-3
CDR3 protein: ASSPPGQGKETQY

D gene: TRBD2
J gene: TRBJ2-1
V gene: TRBV4-3
CDR3 protein: ASSHRRTSGRGTEQF

D gene: TRBD1
J gene: TRBJ2-7
V gene: TRBV2
CDR3 protein: ASSGWTGRNEQY

D gene: -
J gene: TRBJ1-5
V gene: TRBV19
CDR3 protein: ASTFGGDQPQH

D gene: TRBD2
J gene: TRBJ2-1
V gene: TRBV25-1
CDR3 protein: ASRGGVDGMF